A selection of T cell receptor beta chains follows, all from one sample in a study of blood T cell repertoires in COVID-19. The protocol was immunoSEQ multiplex PCR, while the TCRdb copy is restricted to in-frame clones and leaves out a portion. The table shows 150,000 to 200,000 clones, with nearly 80% occurring only once. The source material was PBMCs or T cells enriched from blood (not recorded which). The receptor set was obtained from a man in his 60s who had been exposed to COVID-19. The CDR3 runs from the conserved cysteine through the conserved F or W. D genes are given only for firm matches. Expanded clones get a size class; other rows say once, few or many, or leave the size out.

j_gene | v_gene | d_gene | abundance | CDR3nt | CDR3aa
TRBJ2-1 | TRBV4-1 | . | . | TGCGCCAGCAGCCGCCAAACCGGCAGGGAAAATGAGCAGTTCTTC | CASSRQTGRENEQFF
TRBJ2-3 | TRBV11-3 | TRBD1 | . | TGTGCCAGCAGCAATAGACAGGGGGTGACAGATACGCAGTATTTT | CASSNRQGVTDTQYF
TRBJ1-2 | TRBV30 | . | . | TGTGCCTGGAGTGGTCCGGACATAGCTAACTATGGCTACACCTTC | CAWSGPDIANYGYTF
TRBJ2-3 | TRBV30 | . | . | TGTGCCTGGAGCCTAGGGAGAGGTAGCACAGATACGCAGTATTTT | CAWSLGRGSTDTQYF
TRBJ1-6 | TRBV5-1 | . | . | TGCGCCAGCAGCTTGCAACAGGGTACCTATAATTCACCCCTCCACTTT | CASSLQQGTYNSPLHF
TRBJ1-1 | TRBV27 | . | . | TGTGCCAGCAGTTTATTTCCGGAGCTGAACACTGAAGCTTTCTTT | CASSLFPELNTEAFF
TRBJ1-1 | TRBV29-1 | . | . | TGCAGCGTTGAGGAGCGGACTACTGAAGCTTTCTTT | CSVEERTTEAFF
TRBJ2-7 | TRBV3-1/TRBV3-2 | TRBD2 | . | TGTGCCAGCAGCCAAGATGCGGCTAGCGGGAGAATGGAGTACTTC | CASSQDAASGRMEYF
TRBJ1-1 | TRBV6-5 | . | . | TGTGCCAGCAGTCCCGGTCTGAACACTGAAGCTTTCTTT | CASSPGLNTEAFF
TRBJ2-7 | TRBV19 | . | . | TGTGCCAGTAGATTTCGCCGACAGGACGGGTCTAACGAGCAGTACTTC | CASRFRRQDGSNEQYF
TRBJ2-3 | TRBV27 | . | . | TGTGCCAGCAGTCTTACTAGCACAGATACGCAGTATTTT | CASSLTSTDTQYF
TRBJ1-2 | TRBV29-1 | TRBD1 | . | TGCAGCGTTGAAAGGGGACAGGGCCTCAACTATGGCTACACCTTC | CSVERGQGLNYGYTF
TRBJ1-5 | TRBV30 | . | few | TGTGCCTGGAGTGTTAACGCCGGGCAGCCCCAGCATTTT | CAWSVNAGQPQHF
TRBJ2-5 | TRBV5-1 | . | . | TGCGCCAGCAGCTTGACAGGGGGGGCGGAGACCCAGTACTTC | CASSLTGGAETQYF
TRBJ2-6 | TRBV19 | . | . | TGTGCCAGTAGTCTGTCCTCGGTGTCTGGGGCCAACGTCCTGACTTTC | CASSLSSVSGANVLTF
TRBJ2-7 | TRBV5-1 | TRBD1 | . | TGCGCCAGCAGCTCGCCGGGACAGTACTACGAGCAGTACTTC | CASSSPGQYYEQYF
TRBJ1-5 | TRBV28 | . | few | TGTGCCAGCACCGGGATACAGGGATCCTTTGCCAATCAGCCCCAGCATTTT | CASTGIQGSFANQPQHF
TRBJ1-5 | TRBV28 | TRBD1 | . | TGTGCCAGCAACAGGGGTAATAGCAATCAGCCCCAGCATTTT | CASNRGNSNQPQHF
TRBJ2-2 | TRBV7-9 | TRBD2 | few | TGTGCCAGCAGCTTGAGCGGGAGGCCCAATGGCGGGGAGCTGTTTTTT | CASSLSGRPNGGELFF
TRBJ1-1 | TRBV19 | TRBD1 | . | TGTGCCACGAGCAGGGGGACTGAAGCTTTCTTT | CATSRGTEAFF
TRBJ2-1 | TRBV5-1 | . | . | TGCGCCAGCAGCTCGAATATACAGGGTGAGCAGTTCTTC | CASSSNIQGEQFF
TRBJ1-2 | TRBV5-1 | TRBD1 | . | TGCGCCAGCAGCTTGCTCGGACAGGGCCCCAACTATGGCTACACCTTC | CASSLLGQGPNYGYTF
TRBJ1-1 | TRBV6-2/TRBV6-3 | . | . | TGTGCCAGCAGTTACGAGGGCAGAACCGAAGCTTTCTTT | CASSYEGRTEAFF